These 5 T cell receptor beta chains share one sample of origin, sequenced in a study of T cell repertoires in cytomegalovirus infection (dated by TCRdb to about 2019). Data came from an Illumina HiSeq 1500. Using fastp at Q25 and MiXCR, TCRdb reprocessed the public reads and kept productive beta chains. Each record represents a unique CDR3 protein, reported with the most common genes and DNA among its rows. The sample yields 350,000 to 500,000 distinct CDR3 sequences; 31% were counted once. Together, the top ten hold approximately 13% of the sample. The sequencing sample was made of PBMCs. The receptors were gathered from a human donor in good health (CMV status not recorded). Some clones in this sample may be carry-over from other donors' samples.

The chain recombines TRBV18 with TRBJ2-2, with D unresolved. V was trimmed by 0 bases and J by 3 bases, leaving 17 bases between them. CDR1 and CDR2 (germline): KGHSH, LQKENI. The CDR3 is made up of 18 amino acids. Here the CDR3 reads CASSPPFEARGYTGELFF. CDR3 bases: TGTGCCAGCTCACCACCGTTCGAGGCTCGTGGGTACACCGGGGAGCTGTTTTTT.

This clonotype showed up just a few times. The chain has TRBV2 and TRBJ2-1; 8 bases align to TRBD2. This CDR3 has 17 residues. Germline CDR1 is SNHLY and CDR2 is FYNNEI. The V segment lost 3 bases and the J segment 2 bases; nucleotides outside the gene matches: 9. The CDR3 is CASSDRGAGAPYNEQFF. The CDR3 region has the DNA TGTGCCAGCAGTGACCGCGGAGCGGGGGCCCCCTACAATGAGCAGTTCTTC.

This clonotype was seen a few times. CDR3: CASSVTVDTQYF. Written as DNA, the CDR3 is TGTGCCAGCAGCGTTACCGTTGATACGCAGTATTTT. The rearrangement joins TRBV6-1 to TRBJ2-3; D unclear. In germline, CDR1 is MNHNS, CDR2 SASEGT. With 6 bases removed from V and 6 bases from J, the gap between germline ends came to 10 bases. The CDR3 runs 12 residues.

This chain links TRBV29-1 with TRBJ2-1; 11 nucleotides align to TRBD1. The CDR3 totals 13 residues. Germline lookup yields CDR1 SQVTM and CDR2 ANQGSEA. Germline trimming cut 7 bases from V and 8 bases from J; bases unmatched to any gene: 7. CDR3 region: CSARTGGIYEQFF. CDR3 DNA sequence: TGCAGCGCCCGGACAGGGGGCATCTATGAGCAGTTCTTC.

The V call is TRBV7-6, the J call TRBJ2-7; the D is unclear. This CDR3 contains 13 residues. V lost 1 base, J lost 9 bases, and 13 bases lay in between. Germline-derived CDR1 and CDR2 are SGHVS and FNYEAQ. The CDR3 protein is CASSLDGREGQYF. The DNA of the CDR3 is TGTGCCAGCAGCTTAGACGGGCGAGAAGGGCAGTACTTC.